Listed here are 10 T cell receptor beta chains from one sample, sequenced in a study of CD8 T cells in ankylosing spondylitis. Overall study results and limits: Typical of ankylosing spondylitis blood, it appeared, was a TCR beta motif of eight highly homologous variants.

MiXCR, applied by TCRdb to the 5' RACE reads, yields one record per CDR3 protein. The profile shows hundreds of thousands of distinct CDR3 sequences, approximately 17% of them singletons. The antigens of these receptors remain unknown. Sequenced sample: blood, either unsorted or a sorted T cell fraction (not recorded which). These receptors were obtained from a male donor with ankylosing spondylitis.

This chain uses TRBV19 with TRBJ2-2; D gene ambiguous. Germline CDR1 LNHDA, CDR2 SQIVND (reference sequence). V lost 10 bases and J lost 8, with 11 bases in between. This CDR3 contains 11 residues. This CDR3 reads CATYLEGELFF. In DNA, the CDR3 is TGTGCCACCTACTTAGAAGGGGAGCTGTTTTTT.

This clonotype was observed at least ten times. The V gene is TRBV20-1, the J gene TRBJ1-2; the match to TRBD1 covers 8 bases. Germline V CDR1 and CDR2: DFQATT, SNEGSKA (reference sequence). V shed 2 bases, J shed 2 bases, and the junction held 4 bases outside the gene matches. This CDR3 region has 14 residues. The CDR3 region is CSARTQGGNYGYTF. The CDR3 DNA is TGCAGTGCTAGAACACAGGGGGGCAACTATGGCTACACCTTC.

The rearrangement joins TRBV5-6 to TRBJ2-5; the D gene could be TRBD1 or TRBD2 (5 bases each). CDR1 and CDR2 (germline): SGHDT, YYEEEE. The CDR3 totals 15 residues. V was shortened by 0 bases and J by 0 bases, with 9 bases between the two germline ends. Here the CDR3 DNA reads TGTGCCAGCAGCTTGGTTGGGACGGACCAAGAGACCCAGTACTTC. Protein product: CASSLVGTDQETQYF.

This chain joins TRBV5-5 and TRBJ2-1; TRBD1 aligns across 8 bases. From germline, CDR1 is SGHKS and CDR2 YYEKEE (reference sequence). The CDR3 extends over 15 amino acids. V dropped 6 bases and J dropped 7; count of bases not matched to a gene: 12. CDR3 in DNA: TGTGCCAGCACCTCAGGGGGCAGCGGACGGAATGAGCAGTTCTTC. This sequence encodes CASTSGGSGRNEQFF.

The chain joins TRBV5-1 to TRBJ1-1; TRBD1 might be the D (5 bases). Germline assignment: CDR1 SGHRS and CDR2 YFSETQ. Between the trimmed V and J ends, which lost 0 bases and 7 bases, there was a span of 13 bases. The CDR3 loop spans 14 amino acids. CDR3 region: CASSLVGGLGEAFF. The CDR3 DNA follows: TGCGCCAGCAGCTTGGTGGGGGGTCTTGGTGAAGCTTTCTTT.

The chain carries TRBV30 and TRBJ2-2; 11 bases match TRBD2. The CDR3 length is 16 residues. V shed 3 bases, J shed 5 bases, and the junction held 8 bases outside the gene matches. Per germline, CDR1 GTSNPN and CDR2 SVGIG (reference sequence). CDR3 sequence reads: CAWRVGTSGRTGELFF. In DNA, the CDR3 is TGTGCCTGGAGGGTGGGGACTAGCGGCCGGACCGGGGAGCTGTTTTTT.

This clonotype turned up a few times. The rearrangement uses TRBV6-5 and TRBJ1-5; no firm D call. The CDR3 extends over 15 amino acids. The germline V and J ends were trimmed by 1 base and 1 base, with 8 bases remaining between them. Germline V lookup: CDR1 MNHEY, CDR2 SVGAGI. Here the CDR3 reads CASSYYGESNQPQHF. The CDR3 nucleotides are TGTGCCAGCAGTTACTACGGGGAGAGCAATCAGCCCCAGCATTTT.

This clonotype appeared many times. The genes are TRBV28 and TRBJ2-1; 8 nucleotides match TRBD2. V shed 6 bases, J shed 0 bases, and the junction held 7 bases outside the gene matches. Germline assignment: CDR1 MDHEN and CDR2 SYDVKM. The CDR3 sequence is 16 residues long. The CDR3 loop reads CASSRGGSRSYNEQFF. For the CDR3, the DNA is TGTGCCAGCAGCCGGGGGGGTAGTCGCTCCTACAATGAGCAGTTCTTC.

In this sample, this clonotype turned up a few times. V is TRBV5-1 and J is TRBJ2-1, with D perhaps assigned TRBD1 or TRBD2 (5 bases each). The V and J ends lost 3 bases and 12 bases respectively, with 10 bases between them. CDR3 length: 11 amino acids. Germline V gives CDR1 SGHRS, CDR2 YFSETQ. CDR3 amino acids: CASSSGRVQFF. For the CDR3, the DNA is TGCGCCAGCAGCTCGGGACGGGTGCAGTTCTTC. Filled out from reference TRBV5-1 and TRBJ2-1, the complete variable domain reads KAGVTQTPRYLIKTRGQQVTLSCSPISGHRSVSWYQQTPGQGLQFLFEYFSETQRNKGNFPGRFSGRQFSNSRSEMNVSTLELGDSALYLCASSSGRVQFFGPGTRLTVL.

This clonotype was observed at least ten times. The rearrangement joins TRBV5-1 to TRBJ1-1; possible D gene TRBD1, 5 bases. Germline V CDR1 and CDR2: SGHRS, YFSETQ. This CDR3 is 13 amino acids long. The germline V and J ends were trimmed by 0 bases and 7 bases, with 10 bases remaining between them. The CDR3 here is CASSLGQGYEAFF. CDR3 in DNA: TGCGCCAGCAGCTTGGGTCAGGGATATGAAGCTTTCTTT. Together with reference TRBV5-1 and TRBJ1-1, the CDR3 gives the full variable domain: KAGVTQTPRYLIKTRGQQVTLSCSPISGHRSVSWYQQTPGQGLQFLFEYFSETQRNKGNFPGRFSGRQFSNSRSEMNVSTLELGDSALYLCASSLGQGYEAFFGQGTRLTVV.